This entry describes one T cell receptor beta chain. The antigen is unknown. This CDR3 has 20 amino acids. These data are taken from a study of monozygotic twins with inflammatory bowel disease. Study observations and caveats: Patient-to-patient differences in immunosuppressive treatment may have added variability to the repertoires. Concordance status among twins (concordant versus discordant) showed no link to repertoire similarity, possibly from limited power. No discrimination was achieved between different T cell subtypes.

The template switching step added UMIs that contained a 6-nucleotide sample barcode. TCRdb reworked the 5' RACE reads into one entry per CDR3 protein, no DNA. This repertoire includes around 190,000 distinct CDR3 sequences. This sequence joins TRBV12-3 or TRBV12-4 and TRBJ2-1; without DNA, the TCRdb call of TRBD2 cannot be checked. Sequenced sample: blood. This receptor was identified in a human donor with ulcerative colitis or Crohn's disease, or a healthy co-twin of an affected twin (not recorded which). The CDR3 spells CASSFGGLAGRIFSYNEQFF.